This T cell receptor beta chain was recovered during a study of identical twins. Whole-study results and caveats: Part of the zero-insertion signal could reflect confounding by invariant MAIT and iNKT cells. Conclusions relied on cross-sectional statistical analysis, not following the same donors.

The CDR3 totals 13 residues. The trim removed 5 bases at V and 3 bases at J, leaving 4 bases unmatched. This clonotype was detected ten times or more. The target antigen is unknown. Unique molecular identifiers were present on the cDNA, and a universal primer site came from template switching. TCRdb reprocessed the 5' RACE reads via MiXCR and lists one record per CDR3 protein. This sample has around 1.7 million distinct CDR3 sequences; about 31% occur once, and the top ten carry roughly 0.3%. Healthy Caucasians provided all donations. This TCR was recovered from a newborn girl in good health. The rearrangement joins TRBV12-3 or TRBV12-4 to TRBJ2-7; 7 bases fit TRBD1. Sequences were obtained from cord blood. This chain's CDR3 is CASSPTGFYEQYF. As DNA, the CDR3 is TGTGCCAGCAGTCCGACAGGGTTCTACGAGCAGTACTTC.